This T cell receptor beta chain is drawn from a study of response to subunit inactivated influenza vaccine. TCRdb ran MiXCR on the RT-PCR reads and lists one entry per CDR3 protein. The sample has hundreds of thousands of distinct CDR3 sequences; 10% to 15% are singletons. Germline-derived CDR1 and CDR2 are SNHLY and FYNNEI. The CDR3 extends over 14 amino acids. The junction had 4 bases not matched to a gene; V was cut back by 4 bases and J by 4 bases. The TCR originated in a man aged 50 to 59 who received an inactivated influenza vaccine. The chain has TRBV2 and TRBJ2-7; 10 bases agree with TRBD2. The starting material was PBMCs from blood, obtained around seven weeks after vaccination. CDR3 in DNA: TGTGCCAGCAGTGTGTCTAGCGGGAGTTACGAGCAGTACTTC. Translating it yields CASSVSSGSYEQYF.